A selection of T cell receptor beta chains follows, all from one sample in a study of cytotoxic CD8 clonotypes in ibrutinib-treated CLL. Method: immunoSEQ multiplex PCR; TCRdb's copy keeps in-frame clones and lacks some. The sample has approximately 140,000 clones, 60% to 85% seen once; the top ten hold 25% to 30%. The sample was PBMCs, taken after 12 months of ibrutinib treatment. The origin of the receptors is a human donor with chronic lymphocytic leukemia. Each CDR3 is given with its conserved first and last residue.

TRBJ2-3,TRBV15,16,CATSRPGQGKTDTQYF
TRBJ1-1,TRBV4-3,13,CASSQEGDGEAFF
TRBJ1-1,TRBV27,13,CASSPQGSTEAFF
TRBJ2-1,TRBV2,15,CASSGDRSSYNEQFF
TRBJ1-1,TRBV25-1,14,CASSDASMNTEAFF
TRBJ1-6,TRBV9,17,CASSRRPTGQGNSPLHF
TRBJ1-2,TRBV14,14,CASSQLGSNYGYTF
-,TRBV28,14,CASSTIKGDYEQYF
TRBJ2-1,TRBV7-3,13,CASSLIEVGEQFF
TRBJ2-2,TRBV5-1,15,CASSASGGDTGELFF
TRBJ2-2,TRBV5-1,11,CASSFGGELFF
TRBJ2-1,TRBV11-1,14,CASSPEAGYNEQFF
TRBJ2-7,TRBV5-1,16,CASSLSGLAGADEQYF
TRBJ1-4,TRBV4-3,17,CASSQDLLTVGGEKLFF
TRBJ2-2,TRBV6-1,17,CASSEWWEGLNTGELFF
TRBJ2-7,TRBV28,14,CASLPRTGGNEQYF
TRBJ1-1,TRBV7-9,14,CASSLLQVNTEAFF
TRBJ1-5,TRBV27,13,CASSLYWHQPQHF
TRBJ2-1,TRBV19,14,CASSVAGSYNEQFF
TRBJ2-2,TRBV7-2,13,CASSGRGTGELFF
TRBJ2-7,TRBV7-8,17,CASSYSSGAAPIGEQYF
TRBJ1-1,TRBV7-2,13,CASSFSKNTEAFF
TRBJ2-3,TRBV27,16,CASSLDIWDFTDTQYF
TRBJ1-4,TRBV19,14,CASSTTGVDEKLFF